The 28 T cell receptor beta chains reported below all come from one sample, sequenced in a study of T cell repertoires in cytomegalovirus infection. TCRdb re-analysed the reads in MiXCR, keeping a single row per CDR3 protein. This sample carries around 900,000 distinct CDR3 sequences, less than 35% of them seen once, and the ten largest clones take more than 13%. These TCRs' antigens remain unknown. The material was cultured CD8+ T cells from PBMCs, obtained from culture after CMV antigen stimulation. These receptors were taken from a human donor in good health (CMV status not recorded). Some clones in this sample may be carry-over from other donors' samples.

This clonotype was detected only a few times. This CDR3 reads CASSPPRRVPQHF. CDR3 coding DNA: TGTGCCAGCAGTCCCCCTCGGCGGGTACCCCAGCATTTT. V and J are TRBV28 and TRBJ1-5; no definite D call. Germline values: CDR1 MDHEN, CDR2 SYDVKM. This CDR3 has 13 residues. Trimming stripped 5 bases from V and 10 bases from J, with 15 bases between.

The genes are TRBV27 and TRBJ2-5, with TRBD2 matching 9 bases. The CDR3 has 14 amino acids. Germline V gives CDR1 MNHEY, CDR2 SMNVEV (reference sequence). V shed 6 bases, J shed 4 bases, and the junction held 6 bases outside the gene matches. The DNA of the CDR3 is TGTGCCAGCAGGCGGGGGGGGGTGAGAGAGACCCAGTACTTC. Translation: CASRRGGVRETQYF.

This chain links TRBV9 with TRBJ2-3, with 12 positions matching TRBD2. The CDR3 consists of 17 residues. V lost 4 bases to trimming and J lost 4 bases; unmatched junction nucleotides: 10. Germline V lookup: CDR1 SGDLS, CDR2 YYNGEE. The CDR3 region is CASSIPLAGGRPDTQYF. The CDR3 nucleotides are TGTGCCAGCAGCATCCCACTAGCGGGGGGCCGTCCAGATACGCAGTATTTT.

The table lists this clonotype with a few counts. The V and J genes are TRBV7-2 and TRBJ1-1; D perhaps matches TRBD1 (6 bases). This CDR3 is built from 17 residues. Per the germline V gene, CDR1 is SGHTA and CDR2 is FQGNSA. V shed 1 base and J shed 2 bases, with 17 bases lying between them. The CDR3 DNA sequence: TGTGCCAGCAGCTTAGGGGCCGTGGGACAAGTTAACACTGAAGCTTTCTTT. Translated: CASSLGAVGQVNTEAFF.

V gene TRBV19 combines with J gene TRBJ2-3, with D unresolved. The V end lost 3 bases, the J end lost 3 bases, and 7 bases lay between the germline ends. Germline CDR1 LNHDA, CDR2 SQIVND (reference sequence). This CDR3 contains 13 residues. CDR3 bases: TGTGCCAGTAGTATGCCTAGAACAGATACGCAGTATTTT. It yields the protein CASSMPRTDTQYF. The full variable domain, completed using reference TRBV19 and TRBJ2-3, is DGGITQSPKYLFRKEGQNVTLSCEQNLNHDAMYWYRQDPGQGLRLIYYSQIVNDFQKGDIAEGYSVSREKKESFPLTVTSAQKNPTAFYLCASSMPRTDTQYFGPGTRLTVL.

The CDR3 bases are TGTGCCAGCAGGGACCTGAGCTCCTATAATTCACCCCTCCACTTT. This translates into CASRDLSSYNSPLHF. This sequence joins TRBV25-1 and TRBJ1-6, with no clear D. Germline V gene lookup returns CDR1 MGHDK and CDR2 SYGVNS. The length of the CDR3 is 15 residues. Trimming pared 6 bases from V and 0 bases from J, leaving 9 bases between.

This clonotype was picked up many times. The genes are TRBV6-2 or TRBV6-3 and TRBJ2-7, with D tentatively TRBD1 (6 bases). This CDR3 is 14 amino acids long. Trimming pared 0 bases from V and 3 bases from J, leaving 9 bases between. CDR1 is MNHEY, CDR2 SVGEGT, per germline. The CDR3 is CASSYSARGYEQYV. DNA of the CDR3: TGTGCCAGCAGTTACTCGGCCAGGGGCTACGAGCAGTACGTC.

The rearrangement links TRBV20-1 to TRBJ2-3; the match to TRBD2 covers 8 bases. Trimming cost V 0 bases and J 2 bases; bases outside gene matches: 10. In germline, CDR1 is DFQATT, CDR2 SNEGSKA (reference sequence). The CDR3 is made up of 17 amino acids. The CDR3 bases are TGCAGTGCTAGAGATCCTAGCGGGCCTTCCTTCACAGATACGCAGTATTTT. It translates to CSARDPSGPSFTDTQYF.

The chain has TRBV6-8 and TRBJ1-5; a weak D match, TRBD1 (5 bases). The CDR3 has 15 residues. CDR1 is MNHGY, CDR2 SAAAGT, per germline. V gave up 2 bases and J gave up 3 bases, with 11 bases separating them. This CDR3 is CASSYRQGPNQPQHF. The CDR3 region has the DNA TGTGCCAGCAGTTACCGTCAGGGTCCCAATCAGCCCCAGCATTTT.

This clonotype turned up a few times. The genes are TRBV9 and TRBJ2-2; D is undetermined. Per the germline V gene, CDR1 is SGDLS and CDR2 is YYNGEE. The CDR3 sequence is 13 residues long. Trimming stripped 0 bases from V and 6 bases from J, with 6 bases between. CDR3: CASSVGVAGELFF. In DNA, the CDR3 is TGTGCCAGCAGCGTAGGGGTGGCCGGGGAGCTGTTTTTT.

The J gene is TRBJ2-1, the V gene TRBV7-2; 9 positions match TRBD2. V gave up 3 bases and J gave up 7 bases; unmatched junction bases: 4. The germline CDR1 and CDR2 sequences are SGHTA and FQGNSA. The CDR3 loop spans 14 amino acids. CDR3 nucleotides: TGTGCCAGCAGCTTCGCGGGGGGGAATAATGAGCAGTTCTTC. This translates into CASSFAGGNNEQFF.

Here the CDR3 reads CASSEGTIYGYTF. In nucleotides, the CDR3 is TGTGCCAGCAGTGAAGGGACAATCTATGGCTACACCTTC. The gene calls are TRBV2 and TRBJ1-2, with a tentative D call TRBD1 (5 bases). This CDR3 spans 13 amino acids. The ends were cut back, 1 base at V and 4 bases at J, with 7 bases in the middle. The germline V gene encodes CDR1 SNHLY and CDR2 FYNNEI.

The rearrangement links TRBV7-2 to TRBJ2-3, with 12 nucleotides matching TRBD2. The germline V gene encodes CDR1 SGHTA and CDR2 FQGNSA. CDR3 size: 16 residues. With 8 bases clipped from V and 4 bases from J, the junction kept 10 bases outside the gene matches. In nucleotides, the CDR3 is TGTGCCAGCCAGCGGGAGACTAGCGGGGGTGCAGATACGCAGTATTTT. This gives the protein CASQRETSGGADTQYF. The variable domain in full, completed from reference TRBV7-2 and TRBJ2-3, reads GAGVSQSPSNKVTEKGKDVELRCDPISGHTALYWYRQSLGQGLEFLIYFQGNSAPDKSGLPSDRFSAERTGGSVSTLTIQRTQQEDSAVYLCASQRETSGGADTQYFGPGTRLTVL.

This clonotype was seen only a few times. The rearrangement joins TRBV5-1 to TRBJ1-1; D possibly corresponds to TRBD1 (6 bases). The germline V gene encodes CDR1 SGHRS and CDR2 YFSETQ. The V end lost 0 bases, the J end lost 6 bases, and 15 bases lay between the germline ends. This CDR3 has 15 amino acids. The CDR3 loop reads CASSLGYREGAEAFF. As DNA, the CDR3 is TGCGCCAGCAGCTTGGGATACAGGGAGGGAGCTGAAGCTTTCTTT.

J is TRBJ2-1 and V is TRBV12-5; D not certain. Germline V gene lookup returns CDR1 LGHNT and CDR2 FRNRAP. V was pared by 1 base and J by 0 bases, with 10 bases between. The CDR3 sequence is 16 residues long. This chain's CDR3 is CASGLENWSSYNEQFF. CDR3 sequence (DNA): TGTGCTAGTGGTTTGGAAAACTGGAGCTCCTACAATGAGCAGTTCTTC.

This clonotype was seen at least ten times. The gene calls are TRBV7-2 and TRBJ2-1; 7 positions match TRBD1. Germline values: CDR1 SGHTA, CDR2 FQGNSA. The CDR3 consists of 16 residues. With 3 bases clipped from V and 0 bases from J, the junction kept 5 bases outside the gene matches. CDR3 bases: TGTGCCAGCAGCTTGAGGGACAGAAGCTCCTACAATGAGCAGTTCTTC. The encoded protein is CASSLRDRSSYNEQFF.

This clonotype has only a few counts. The V gene is TRBV4-3, the J gene TRBJ2-5; D is perhaps TRBD2 (7 bases). V shed 0 bases and J shed 5 bases, with 13 bases lying between them. Looked up from germline, CDR1 is LGHNA and CDR2 is YSLEER. This CDR3 has 15 residues. The CDR3 DNA is TGCGCCAGCAGCCAAGATGCGGGGGCCAGTGAGACCCAGTACTTC. This sequence encodes CASSQDAGASETQYF.

This clonotype was detected a few times. The chain carries TRBV5-1 and TRBJ1-2, with a tentative D call TRBD1 (5 bases). Per germline, CDR1 SGHRS and CDR2 YFSETQ. The CDR3 extends over 14 amino acids. Trimming shortened V by 4 bases and J by 4 bases, and 14 bases separated the two germline ends. This CDR3 is CASSGGSGGYGYTF. The CDR3 nucleotides read TGCGCCAGCAGCGGGGGATCGGGAGGCTATGGCTACACCTTC. Filled out from reference TRBV5-1 and TRBJ1-2, the complete variable domain reads KAGVTQTPRYLIKTRGQQVTLSCSPISGHRSVSWYQQTPGQGLQFLFEYFSETQRNKGNFPGRFSGRQFSNSRSEMNVSTLELGDSALYLCASSGGSGGYGYTFGSGTRLTVV.

The chain joins TRBV6-5 to TRBJ2-7; D not certain. V was clipped by 8 bases and J by 2 bases, with 10 bases between them. The V gene's germline CDR1 is MNHEY and CDR2 SVGAGI. There are 12 residues in the CDR3. The CDR3 region has the DNA TGTGCCAGCGGCGCCCGGGCCTACGAGCAGTACTTC. This encodes CASGARAYEQYF.

This clonotype was seen more than once but under ten times. The rearrangement uses TRBV6-5 and TRBJ1-1; 8 positions agree with TRBD1. CDR1 is MNHEY and CDR2 is SVGAGI in the germline V gene. Trimming at V came to 2 bases and at J to 0 bases, leaving 11 bases not matched to a gene. This CDR3 is 18 amino acids long. The CDR3 loop reads CASSYGTGFAKMNTEAFF. In DNA form, the CDR3 reads TGTGCCAGCAGTTACGGGACAGGCTTTGCGAAAATGAACACTGAAGCTTTCTTT.

This clonotype was recorded many times. This rearrangement joins TRBV12-3 or TRBV12-4 to TRBJ2-1; 8 bases agree with TRBD2. V was clipped by 6 bases and J by 7 bases; unmatched bases: 11. The CDR3 is 15 amino acids. CDR3 in amino acids: CASRLSGGVVNEQFF. CDR3 nucleotide sequence: TGTGCCAGCAGACTAAGCGGGGGTGTGGTAAATGAGCAGTTCTTC.

This chain connects TRBV7-9 to TRBJ1-1; D not certain. Germline V gene lookup returns CDR1 SEHNR and CDR2 FQNEAQ (reference sequence). V lost 0 bases and J lost 3, with 11 bases in between. CDR3 length: 15 amino acids. CDR3 bases: TGTGCCAGCAGCTTAGCGGTTAGCGGGTACACTGAAGCTTTCTTT. It is translated as CASSLAVSGYTEAFF.

The gene calls are TRBV6-2 or TRBV6-3 and TRBJ1-1, with D unresolved. CDR1 is MNHEY, CDR2 SVGEGT, per germline. The CDR3 is 12 residues long. Trimming cost V 8 bases and J 5 bases, with 12 bases left between them. The CDR3 spells CASQRARTEAFF. DNA for the CDR3: TGTGCCAGCCAGAGGGCGAGGACTGAAGCTTTCTTT.

The gene calls are TRBV12-3 or TRBV12-4 and TRBJ2-1; 15 bases match TRBD2. The CDR3 extends over 17 amino acids. V was clipped by 6 bases and J by 3 bases; unmatched bases: 6. The CDR3 DNA follows: TGTGCCAGCAGAGCCGGGACTAGCGGGGGGATCTACAATGAGCAGTTCTTC. Translation: CASRAGTSGGIYNEQFF.

CDR3 bases: TGTGCCAGCAGCTCAGGGGTGAGTCCGTACGAGCAGTACTTC. Its translation is CASSSGVSPYEQYF. V is TRBV7-3 and J is TRBJ2-7, with a tentative D call TRBD1 (6 bases). Looked up from germline, CDR1 is SGHTA and CDR2 is FQGTGA. Trimming pared 4 bases from V and 4 bases from J, leaving 14 bases between. The CDR3 sequence is 14 residues long.

The rearrangement joins TRBV7-6 to TRBJ2-5; a weak D match, TRBD1 (5 bases). V gave up 8 bases and J gave up 4 bases, with 14 bases separating them. From germline, CDR1 is SGHVS and CDR2 FNYEAQ. The CDR3 extends over 13 amino acids. DNA of the CDR3: TGTGCCAGCCGTAGGTTAGGGGCAGAGACCCAGTACTTC. It encodes CASRRLGAETQYF.

This clonotype was seen at least ten times. The chain carries TRBV5-4 and TRBJ2-3; D might be TRBD2 (6 bases). Germline-derived CDR1 and CDR2 are SGHNT and YYREEE (reference sequence). V was shortened by 3 bases and J by 4 bases, with 21 bases between the two germline ends. The CDR3 contains 17 residues. The CDR3 DNA follows: TGTGCCAGCAGCTCAAAATCGGGACTCCAACCCCCAGATACGCAGTATTTT. Its translation: CASSSKSGLQPPDTQYF. Complete variable domain (other parts from reference TRBV5-4 and TRBJ2-3): ETGVTQSPTHLIKTRGQQVTLRCSSQSGHNTVSWYQQALGQGPQFIFQYYREEENGRGNFPPRFSGLQFPNYSSELNVNALELDDSALYLCASSSKSGLQPPDTQYFGPGTRLTVL.

This clonotype was recorded many times. The V call is TRBV7-8, the J call TRBJ2-5; the D gene is possibly TRBD1 (5 bases). The V gene lost 5 bases and the J gene lost 5 bases, with 18 bases spanning the gap. Germline lookup yields CDR1 SGHVS and CDR2 FQNEAQ. CDR3 length: 15 residues. CDR3 sequence: CASSRTGWDEETQYF. CDR3 in DNA: TGTGCCAGCAGCCGTACAGGCTGGGATGAGGAGACCCAGTACTTC.